Below, one TCR beta chain is given with its context. Its antigen is unidentified. This record belongs to a study of chemoradiotherapy in HPV16-positive cancers. The data were produced by immunoSEQ multiplex PCR, yet TCRdb's version contains in-frame clones alone and is incomplete. The sample records tens of thousands of clones, approximately 84% being singletons. Study-level results: HPV-responsive T-cell expansion during chemoradiotherapy was linked to improved recurrence-free survival in HPV16-positive patients.

V lost 5 bases and J 6 bases, leaving 16 bases between the germline ends. CDR1 is SGHDT, CDR2 YYEEEE, per germline. The CDR3 loop spans 14 amino acids. This sequence was found in a human donor with HPV-associated anogenital cancer. This specimen was blood, taken from a patient who underwent chemoradiotherapy. The chain carries TRBV5-6 and TRBJ2-3, with a weak D call TRBD2 (6 bases). This CDR3 is CASRAWGELDTQYF. The CDR3 DNA follows: TGTGCCAGCAGAGCGTGGGGGGAACTCGATACGCAGTATTTT. The full variable domain, its missing parts supplied by reference TRBV5-6 and TRBJ2-3, is DAGVTQSPTHLIKTRGQQVTLRCSPKSGHDTVSWYQQALGQGPQFIFQYYEEEERQRGNFPDRFSGHQFPNYSSELNVNALLLGDSALYLCASRAWGELDTQYFGPGTRLTVL.